These 22 T cell receptor beta chains were all obtained from the same sample, sequenced in a study of Ad26.COV2.S vaccination and SARS-CoV-2 variants. Documented treatment: roughly 19 received Ad26.COV2.S at low or high dose, single or two shots; several received placebo; per-sample allocation not given. Sampling was done on day 63 after the first vaccine or placebo injection. The protocol was immunoSEQ multiplex PCR, while the TCRdb copy is restricted to in-frame clones and leaves out a portion. The sample contains hundreds of thousands of clones, about four fifths of which appear only once. The sequences come from peripheral blood, collected in a trial of Ad26.COV2.S vaccine versus placebo. The receptor set was obtained from a person between 18 and 65 years old who received the Ad26.COV2.S COVID-19 vaccine or a placebo.

This chain joins TRBV18 and TRBJ1-5; D might be TRBD1 (5 bases). CDR3 size: 14 residues. Trimming shortened V by 3 bases and J by 2 bases, and 8 bases separated the two germline ends. CDR1 KGHSH and CDR2 LQKENI come from the germline V gene. The CDR3 coding sequence is TGTGCCAGCTCACCGGCACAGGGCAATCAGCCCCAGCATTTT. Its translation is CASSPAQGNQPQHF.

The chain links TRBV18 to TRBJ1-1, with 7 bases that match TRBD1. This CDR3 has 14 residues. Losses at the gene ends were 6 bases for V and 4 bases for J; bases not matched to a gene: 8. Germline CDR1 is KGHSH and CDR2 is LQKENI. DNA for the CDR3: TGTGCCAGCTCCGGGAGCAGGGGGAGCACTGAAGCTTTCTTT. Translation: CASSGSRGSTEAFF. The full variable domain, completed using reference TRBV18 and TRBJ1-1, is NAGVMQNPRHLVRRRGQEARLRCSPMKGHSHVYWYRQLPEEGLKFMVYLQKENIIDESGMPKERFSAEFPKEGPSILRIQQVVRGDSAAYFCASSGSRGSTEAFFGQGTRLTVV.

The genes are TRBV7-6 and TRBJ2-7, with 7 nucleotides matching TRBD1. Germline assignment: CDR1 SGHVS and CDR2 FNYEAQ. Trimming removed 5 bases from V and 6 bases from J; junction bases left unmatched: 4. The CDR3 has 12 amino acids. The CDR3 here is CASSNTGVEQYF. The CDR3 region has the DNA TGTGCCAGCAGCAACACAGGGGTCGAGCAGTACTTC.

This rearrangement joins TRBV10-1 to TRBJ1-2; D uncertain. Germline V lookup: CDR1 WNHNN, CDR2 SYGVQD (reference sequence). Trimming removed 9 bases at V and 10 bases at J, with 9 bases between. The CDR3 extends over 9 amino acids. CDR3 nucleotides: TGCGCCAGAAGCCTAACCTACACCTTC. It codes for CARSLTYTF.

The V and J genes are TRBV6-5 and TRBJ1-5, with a tentative D call TRBD1 (6 bases). V was trimmed by 10 bases and J by 9 bases, leaving 22 bases between them. The CDR3 extends over 14 amino acids. CDR1 is MNHEY, CDR2 SVGAGI, per germline. In DNA form, the CDR3 reads TGTGCCACCAAACTGGACAGCACGGCTTGGCCCCAGCATTTT. As protein: CATKLDSTAWPQHF.

This clone was counted a single time. The chain carries TRBV12-3 or TRBV12-4 and TRBJ2-7; D is undetermined. The CDR3 extends over 13 amino acids. V was clipped by 6 bases and J by 2 bases, with 11 bases between them. The CDR3 region is CASSWAGTYEQYF. The CDR3 DNA is TGTGCCAGCAGCTGGGCCGGTACCTACGAGCAGTACTTC.

The chain joins TRBV19 to TRBJ2-7, with D perhaps TRBD2 (6 bases). In germline, CDR1 is LNHDA, CDR2 SQIVND (reference sequence). The CDR3 loop spans 15 amino acids. Trimming stripped 3 bases from V and 3 bases from J, with 15 bases between. The CDR3 DNA reads TGTGCCAGTAGTATTTTTGCGGGGCCGTACTACGAGCAGTACTTC. Protein sequence: CASSIFAGPYYEQYF.

The chain joins TRBV7-2 to TRBJ2-5; the D gene is possibly TRBD1 (6 bases). From germline, CDR1 is SGHTA and CDR2 FQGNSA. V shed 4 bases and J shed 7 bases, with 13 bases lying between them. The CDR3 totals 13 residues. CDR3 sequence (DNA): TGTGCCAGCAGCTCAAACAGGGTTGGGACCCAGTACTTC. This encodes CASSSNRVGTQYF. Full variable domain (missing parts from reference TRBV7-2 and TRBJ2-5): GAGVSQSPSNKVTEKGKDVELRCDPISGHTALYWYRQSLGQGLEFLIYFQGNSAPDKSGLPSDRFSAERTGGSVSTLTIQRTQQEDSAVYLCASSSNRVGTQYFGPGTRLLVL.

The CDR3 reads CASSPRDRFPTNEKLFF. DNA of the CDR3: TGTGCCAGCAGCCCTCGTGACAGGTTCCCAACTAATGAAAAACTGTTTTTT. The chain uses TRBV4-2 and TRBJ1-4; maybe TRBD1 (6 bases). The CDR3 is made up of 17 amino acids. Germline loops: CDR1 LGHNA, CDR2 YNFKEQ. Trimming left V 4 bases short and J 0 bases short, with 15 bases between.

This clone occurred a few times. The gene calls are TRBV3-1 (or the pseudogene TRBV3-2) and TRBJ1-2, with 9 positions matching TRBD1. Germline V gene data show CDR1 as LGHDT and CDR2 as YNNKEL (reference sequence). The CDR3 length is 14 residues. The trim removed 3 bases at V and 7 bases at J, leaving 6 bases unmatched. For the CDR3, the DNA is TGTGCCAGCAGCCAGGTGGGACAGGGAGGTGGCTACACCTTC. As protein: CASSQVGQGGGYTF.

CDR3 amino acids: CASSLRLHRRWTQYF. Written as DNA, the CDR3 is TGTGCCAGCAGCTTAAGACTCCACCGAAGGTGGACCCAGTACTTC. The chain combines TRBV7-3 with TRBJ2-5; no firm D call. V lost 1 base and J 7 bases, leaving 16 bases between the germline ends. Germline V lookup: CDR1 SGHTA, CDR2 FQGTGA. The length of the CDR3 is 15 residues.

The chain combines TRBV5-1 with TRBJ1-1, with D uncertain. CDR1 and CDR2 (germline): SGHRS, YFSETQ. V was pared by 0 bases and J by 2 bases, with 14 bases between. The CDR3 has 16 residues. CDR3 in DNA: TGCGCCAGCAGCTTGGTGCCGGTTCATGGAAACACTGAAGCTTTCTTT. It is translated as CASSLVPVHGNTEAFF.

V is TRBV15 and J is TRBJ1-1; no clear D. The germline gives CDR1 LNHNV, CDR2 YYDKDF (reference sequence). Between the trimmed V and J ends, which lost 0 bases and 3 bases, there was a span of 2 bases. The length of the CDR3 is 12 residues. The CDR3 coding sequence is TGTGCCACCAGCAGAGACGACACTGAAGCTTTCTTT. Translating gives CATSRDDTEAFF.

The table lists this clone with a few counts. V is TRBV9 and J is TRBJ2-2; D uncertain. The length of the CDR3 is 16 residues. Deletions cut 2 bases from V and 0 bases from J, with 11 bases between. Germline V gives CDR1 SGDLS, CDR2 YYNGEE. CDR3 bases: TGTGCCAGCAGCGTCAGACGCGCTACGAACACCGGGGAGCTGTTTTTT. Protein sequence: CASSVRRATNTGELFF.

This CDR3 reads CASSQPDRVGREKLFF. The CDR3 DNA reads TGTGCCAGCAGCCAACCTGACAGGGTAGGACGTGAAAAACTGTTTTTT. The chain links TRBV7-2 to TRBJ1-4; 7 nucleotides align to TRBD1. Unmatched junction bases numbered 13, after V lost 5 bases and J lost 7 bases. This CDR3 is built from 16 residues. The germline V gene encodes CDR1 SGHTA and CDR2 FQGNSA. Full variable domain (outside the CDR3, taken from reference TRBV7-2 and TRBJ1-4): GAGVSQSPSNKVTEKGKDVELRCDPISGHTALYWYRQSLGQGLEFLIYFQGNSAPDKSGLPSDRFSAERTGGSVSTLTIQRTQQEDSAVYLCASSQPDRVGREKLFFGSGTQLSVL.

V usage is TRBV11-3 and J usage is TRBJ2-1; 7 nucleotides match TRBD1. Germline CDR1 is SGHNT and CDR2 is YENEEA. This CDR3 contains 15 residues. V shed 5 bases, J shed 4 bases, and the junction held 8 bases outside the gene matches. In nucleotides, the CDR3 is TGTGCCAGCAGCCAGACAGGGCGGAGATACAATGAGCAGTTCTTC. Encoded protein: CASSQTGRRYNEQFF.

The V and J genes are TRBV7-3 and TRBJ1-3; the match to TRBD1 covers 8 bases. In germline, CDR1 is SGHTA, CDR2 FQGTGA. With 5 bases clipped from V and 0 bases from J, the junction kept 6 bases outside the gene matches. The CDR3 consists of 16 residues. Written as DNA, the CDR3 is TGTGCCAGCAGCAACACAGGGGGAAACTCTGGAAACACCATATATTTT. Translated: CASSNTGGNSGNTIYF.

In nucleotides, the CDR3 is TGTGCCAGCAGCGGGACAGGGGGCTTCTACAATGAGCAGTTCTTC. This sequence encodes CASSGTGGFYNEQFF. J is TRBJ2-1 and V is TRBV7-6, with 12 bases matching TRBD1. The ends lost 5 bases at V and 3 bases at J; junction bases unmatched: 2. The CDR3 spans 15 residues. Looked up from germline, CDR1 is SGHVS and CDR2 is FNYEAQ.

The chain employs TRBV5-4 and TRBJ1-2; no clear D. The CDR3 spans 13 residues. Germline lookup yields CDR1 SGHNT and CDR2 YYREEE (reference sequence). The V end lost 0 bases, the J end lost 7 bases, and 10 bases lay between the germline ends. As DNA, the CDR3 is TGTGCCAGCAGCTTGGGAGGGAGACGTGGCTACACCTTC. Translation: CASSLGGRRGYTF.

J is TRBJ1-4 and V is TRBV3-1 (or the pseudogene TRBV3-2), with D possibly being TRBD1 (5 bases). Germline loops: CDR1 LGHDT, CDR2 YNNKEL (reference sequence). This CDR3 contains 14 residues. Trimming took off 0 bases at V and 11 bases at J, with 13 bases between the two ends. CDR3 DNA sequence: TGTGCCAGCAGCCAAGACCAAAGGGGATGGAAACTGTTTTTT. Encoded protein: CASSQDQRGWKLFF.

The chain links TRBV27 to TRBJ1-1, with D tentatively TRBD1 (6 bases). The V end was cut by 2 bases, the J end by 0 bases, with 16 bases between. CDR3 size: 17 residues. The germline V gene encodes CDR1 MNHEY and CDR2 SMNVEV (reference sequence). Here the CDR3 reads CASSLAAGGLMNTEAFF. As DNA, the CDR3 is TGTGCCAGCAGTTTAGCTGCTGGGGGGCTGATGAACACTGAAGCTTTCTTT.

The rearrangement links TRBV11-2 to TRBJ1-1; D call uncertain. This CDR3 has 13 residues. The V end was cut by 8 bases, the J end by 1 base, with 11 bases between. Germline CDR1 and CDR2: SGHAT and FQNNGV. The CDR3 sequence is CASVWTANTEAFF. In nucleotides, the CDR3 is TGTGCCAGCGTCTGGACCGCGAACACTGAAGCTTTCTTT. Full variable domain (remainder filled in from reference TRBV11-2 and TRBJ1-1): EAGVAQSPRYKIIEKRQSVAFWCNPISGHATLYWYQQILGQGPKLLIQFQNNGVVDDSQLPKDRFSAERLKGVDSTLKIQPAKLEDSAVYLCASVWTANTEAFFGQGTRLTVV.